The clone carrying this T cell receptor beta chain was seen more than once but under ten times. This entry is derived from a study of blood T cell repertoires in COVID-19. Overall study context: Acute and convalescent COVID-19 samples came from the United States, Italy and Spain.

Data came from immunoSEQ multiplex PCR; TCRdb stores just in-frame clones and leaves some out. The sample lists 150,000 to 200,000 clones; roughly 80% were seen once. The CDR3 is made up of 16 amino acids. The V gene's germline CDR1 is LNHNV and CDR2 YYDKDF (reference sequence). J lost 4 bases, V lost 5 bases, and 11 bases had no gene match. The sequence was collected from a woman aged 40 to 49 with COVID-19, enrolled during active disease. This chain joins TRBV15 and TRBJ2-1, with 7 bases matching TRBD2. The sequencing sample was made of peripheral blood. This chain's CDR3 is CATSEGSSGVYNEQFF. The CDR3 DNA is TGTGCCACCAGCGAGGGGTCAAGCGGGGTTTACAATGAGCAGTTCTTC.